The 9 T cell receptor beta chains reported below all come from one sample, sequenced in a study of PD-1 blockade in classical Hodgkin lymphoma. This table comes from immunoSEQ multiplex PCR, and its TCRdb copy is limited to in-frame clones, with some not included. The sample has 25,000 to 30,000 clones, around 71% seen once. Each patient relapsed following autologous stem cell transplantation, and prior brentuximab vedotin exposure differed. The material was peripheral blood mononuclear cells (PBMCs), obtained before the second cycle of nivolumab. These receptors originate from a human donor with classical Hodgkin lymphoma.

This rearrangement joins TRBV15 to TRBJ2-3; 8 bases align to TRBD2. The ends lost 1 base at V and 6 bases at J; junction bases unmatched: 9. This CDR3 region has 16 residues. CDR1 and CDR2 (germline): LNHNV, YYDKDF (reference sequence). CDR3 region: CATSRGTGGPGDTQYF. In DNA form, the CDR3 reads TGTGCCACCAGCAGAGGTACGGGGGGGCCTGGGGATACGCAGTATTTT.

This chain connects TRBV28 to TRBJ1-6, with unresolved D. Germline CDR1 and CDR2: MDHEN and SYDVKM. V lost 8 bases, J lost 7 bases, and 18 bases lay in between. The CDR3 covers 15 residues. This chain's CDR3 is CASELSGSPNSPLHF. DNA for the CDR3: TGTGCCAGCGAATTAAGCGGGTCGCCCAATTCACCCCTCCACTTT.

As for this clone: This same CDR3 is encoded by further DNA sequences in the sample. The gene calls are TRBV7-9 and TRBJ1-1; D possibly corresponds to TRBD1 (5 bases). CDR3 length equals 12 residues. Deletions cut 2 bases from V and 4 bases from J, with 5 bases between. Germline CDR1 SEHNR, CDR2 FQNEAQ (reference sequence). Written as DNA, the CDR3 is TGTGCCAGCAGCTTAAGGGGCACTGAAGCTTTCTTT. The encoded protein is CASSLRGTEAFF.

Regarding this clone: Other DNA sequences in the same sample also yield this CDR3. The V gene is TRBV5-1, the J gene TRBJ1-5, with 7 bases matching TRBD1. Per germline, CDR1 SGHRS and CDR2 YFSETQ. The CDR3 has 15 amino acids. V gave up 0 bases and J gave up 4 bases; unmatched junction bases: 4. The CDR3, as DNA: TGCGCCAGCAGCTTGGAGGGACAGCGGAATCAGCCCCAGCATTTT. It specifies CASSLEGQRNQPQHF.

V usage is TRBV27 and J usage is TRBJ1-5, with a tentative D call TRBD1 (5 bases). This CDR3 spans 13 amino acids. Trimming pared 6 bases from V and 9 bases from J, leaving 15 bases between. Germline V gene lookup returns CDR1 MNHEY and CDR2 SMNVEV (reference sequence). CDR3 loop: CASRTTARGPQHF. The DNA of the CDR3 is TGTGCCAGCAGGACGACAGCCCGGGGGCCCCAGCATTTT.

The chain uses TRBV5-1 and TRBJ1-2; 7 bases map to TRBD1. The trim removed 4 bases at V and 6 bases at J, leaving 9 bases unmatched. The CDR3 spans 14 residues. Germline V gene lookup returns CDR1 SGHRS and CDR2 YFSETQ. Here the CDR3 reads CASSEGGTADGYTF. DNA of the CDR3: TGCGCCAGCAGCGAAGGGGGGACAGCTGATGGCTACACCTTC.

This chain uses TRBV4-1 with TRBJ1-4; no clear D. Between the trimmed V and J ends, which lost 4 bases and 3 bases, there was a span of 15 bases. Germline CDR1 is MGHRA and CDR2 is YSYEKL. CDR3 length: 16 amino acids. CDR3 DNA sequence: TGCGCCAGCAGCCTCGAAACGGCAGAGGCTAATGAAAAACTGTTTTTT. Translating it yields CASSLETAEANEKLFF.

V gene TRBV18 combines with J gene TRBJ1-4; no clear D. Between the trimmed V and J ends, which lost 3 bases and 0 bases, there was a span of 11 bases. The length of the CDR3 is 16 residues. In germline, CDR1 is KGHSH, CDR2 LQKENI. The CDR3 bases are TGTGCCAGCTCACCGGAGACGGCTGCAACTAATGAAAAACTGTTTTTT. Translated: CASSPETAATNEKLFF.

Here the CDR3 reads CASSEAVSNTQYF. In DNA, the CDR3 is TGTGCCAGCAGTGAGGCGGTCTCGAATACGCAGTATTTT. This chain connects TRBV2 to TRBJ2-3; D remains ambiguous. There are 13 residues in the CDR3. The V end lost 3 bases, the J end lost 7 bases, and 11 bases lay between the germline ends. From germline, CDR1 is SNHLY and CDR2 FYNNEI.